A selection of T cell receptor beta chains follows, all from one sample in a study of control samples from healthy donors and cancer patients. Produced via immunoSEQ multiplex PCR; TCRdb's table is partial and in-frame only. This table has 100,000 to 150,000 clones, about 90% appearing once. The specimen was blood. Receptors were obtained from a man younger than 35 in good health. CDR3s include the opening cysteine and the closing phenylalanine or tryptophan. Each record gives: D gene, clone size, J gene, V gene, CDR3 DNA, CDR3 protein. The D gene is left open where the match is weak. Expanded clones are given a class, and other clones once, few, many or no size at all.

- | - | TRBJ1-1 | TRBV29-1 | TGCAGCGGGGGATGGGAGGGAGGAACTGAAGCTTTCTTT | CSGGWEGGTEAFF
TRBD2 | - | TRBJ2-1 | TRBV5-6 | TGTGCCAGCAGCCCTCCGGGACTAGCGGGAGTTAATGAGCAGTTCTTC | CASSPPGLAGVNEQFF
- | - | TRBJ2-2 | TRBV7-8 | TGTGCCAGCAGCTTATACACCGCGAACACCGGGGAGCTGTTTTTT | CASSLYTANTGELFF
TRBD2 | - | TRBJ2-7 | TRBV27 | TGTGCCAGCAGTTCACTCACTAGCGGGAGTTACGAGCAGTACTTC | CASSSLTSGSYEQYF
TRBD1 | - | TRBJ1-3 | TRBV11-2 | TGTGCCAGCAGCTTAGCAACAGGGGTGGCTGGAAACACCATATATTTT | CASSLATGVAGNTIYF
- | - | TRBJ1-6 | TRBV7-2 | TGTGCCAGCAGCCCGACCCAGGCTTCGGGTTCACCCCTCCACTTT | CASSPTQASGSPLHF
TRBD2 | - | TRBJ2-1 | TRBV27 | TGTGCCAGCAGTTTCAGTAGCGGGAGGGGGAATGAGCAGTTCTTC | CASSFSSGRGNEQFF
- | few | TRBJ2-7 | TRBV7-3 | TGTGCCAGCAGCTTAGGAGCGGGTCCCTACGAGCAGTACTTC | CASSLGAGPYEQYF
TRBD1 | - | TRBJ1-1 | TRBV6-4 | TGTGCCAGCCCAATTAACCAGGGGGCTTGGGCCACTGAAGCTTTCTTT | CASPINQGAWATEAFF
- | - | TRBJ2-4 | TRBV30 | TGTGCCTGGAGCCCCGGGACGAACATTCAGTACTTC | CAWSPGTNIQYF
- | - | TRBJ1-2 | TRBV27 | TGTGCCAGCAGTTCAGGGGACTCTACTACCGGCTACACCTTC | CASSSGDSTTGYTF
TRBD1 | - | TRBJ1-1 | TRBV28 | TGTGCCAGCAGTTTATTCGTAACAGGGGTTGCTGAAGCTTTCTTT | CASSLFVTGVAEAFF
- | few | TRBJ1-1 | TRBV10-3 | TGTGCCATCAGCGAGAGGGGGAACACTGAAGCTTTCTTT | CAISERGNTEAFF
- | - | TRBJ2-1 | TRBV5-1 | TGCGCCAGCAGCTTGGTTGGGGGCCCCGACTACAATGAGCAGTTCTTC | CASSLVGGPDYNEQFF
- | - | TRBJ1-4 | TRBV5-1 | TGCGCCAGCAGCTTGGTTGGGTCTGGGGAAAAACTGTTTTTT | CASSLVGSGEKLFF
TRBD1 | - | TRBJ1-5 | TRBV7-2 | TGTGCCAGCAGCACTACAGGGGGCAGAAGCAATCAGCCCCAGCATTTT | CASSTTGGRSNQPQHF
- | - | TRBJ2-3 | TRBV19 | TGTGCCAGTAGTCATAAAGGGGGGACAAGCACAGATACGCAGTATTTT | CASSHKGGTSTDTQYF
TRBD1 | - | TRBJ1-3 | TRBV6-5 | TGTGCCAGCACAGGGGGCGATGGAAACACCATATATTTT | CASTGGDGNTIYF
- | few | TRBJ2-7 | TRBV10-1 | TGCGCCAGCAGTAAGCTTCCACGGCACGAGCAGTACTTC | CASSKLPRHEQYF
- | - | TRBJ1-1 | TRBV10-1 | TGCGCCAGCAGTGAGTCCCTTGACATCTTGAACACTGAAGCTTTCTTT | CASSESLDILNTEAFF
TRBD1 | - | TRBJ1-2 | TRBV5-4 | TGTGCCAGCAGCTTGGCAGGGACAGAAAATGGCTACACCTTC | CASSLAGTENGYTF
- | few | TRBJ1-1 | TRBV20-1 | TGCAGTGTAAGGGGGGGGACTGAAGCTTTCTTT | CSVRGGTEAFF
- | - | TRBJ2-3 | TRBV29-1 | TGCAGCGTTGAAGTTGGGCAGCGACATATCACAGATACGCAGTATTTT | CSVEVGQRHITDTQYF
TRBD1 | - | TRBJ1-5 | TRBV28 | TGTGCCAGCACCCCGCGGGACAGGAAAAATCAGCCCCAGCATTTT | CASTPRDRKNQPQHF
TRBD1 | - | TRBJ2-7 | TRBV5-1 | TGCGCCAGCAGCTTGGAAGGGACAGGGCTCCACGAGCAGTACTTC | CASSLEGTGLHEQYF
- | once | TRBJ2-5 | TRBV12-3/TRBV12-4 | TGTGCCAGCAGTCCTCGTCCAGAGACCCAGTACTTC | CASSPRPETQYF
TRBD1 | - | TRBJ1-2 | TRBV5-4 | TGTGCCAGCAGCGTCCGGGACAGGGGGCCTAATGGCTACACCTTC | CASSVRDRGPNGYTF
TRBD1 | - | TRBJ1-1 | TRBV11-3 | TGTGCCAGCAGCTTAAGGGACAGGGTCTCTGGGACTGAAGCTTTCTTT | CASSLRDRVSGTEAFF
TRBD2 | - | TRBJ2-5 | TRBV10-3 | TGTGCCATCAGTGAACCGGGACTAGCGGGAATAGAGACCCAGTACTTC | CAISEPGLAGIETQYF
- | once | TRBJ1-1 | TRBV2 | TGTGCCAGCAGTGAAGAAGTCAACACTGAAGCTTTCTTT | CASSEEVNTEAFF
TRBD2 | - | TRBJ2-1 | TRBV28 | TGTGCCAGCACCCTACTAGCGGGTGGGGTCAATGAGCAGTTCTTC | CASTLLAGGVNEQFF
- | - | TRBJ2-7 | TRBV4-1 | TGCGCCAGCAGCCAAGATCAAGAATACTACGAGCAGTACTTC | CASSQDQEYYEQYF
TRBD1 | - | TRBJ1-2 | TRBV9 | TGTGCCAGCAGACAGGGGAGCTGGTACACCTTC | CASRQGSWYTF
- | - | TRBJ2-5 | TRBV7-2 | TGTGCCAGCAGCTTACGTGCGGGATTAGGGCCGGAGACCCAGTACTTC | CASSLRAGLGPETQYF
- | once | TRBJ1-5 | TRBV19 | TGTGCCAGTAGTATAAGGGGGTATAGTCAGCCCCAGCATTTT | CASSIRGYSQPQHF
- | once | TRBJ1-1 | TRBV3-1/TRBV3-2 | TGTGCCAGCAGCCAAGACTTGGGGAGGGATGGCACTGAAGCTTTCTTT | CASSQDLGRDGTEAFF
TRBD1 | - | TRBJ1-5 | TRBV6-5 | TGTGCCAGCAGCTCGACAGGGGGTGGCAATCAGCCCCAGCATTTT | CASSSTGGGNQPQHF
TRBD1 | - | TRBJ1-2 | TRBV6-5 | TGTGCCAGCAGTTTAACTGGACAGGGGGCGCAGGGCTACACCTTC | CASSLTGQGAQGYTF
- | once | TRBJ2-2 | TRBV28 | TGTGCCAGCAGTTTATACGTTAGTGGGACCGGGGAGCTGTTTTTT | CASSLYVSGTGELFF
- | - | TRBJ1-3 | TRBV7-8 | TGTGCCAGCAGCTTAGCAAGAGGGGCCGGAAACACCATATATTTT | CASSLARGAGNTIYF
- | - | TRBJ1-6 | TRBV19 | TGTGCCACTAACGCCGGGACGGAAAGCTATAATTCACCCCTCCACTTT | CATNAGTESYNSPLHF
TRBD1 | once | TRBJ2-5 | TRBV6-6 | TGTGCCAGCAGTCTGCTCGGGACAGGGAAGTGGCAAGAGACCCAGTACTTC | CASSLLGTGKWQETQYF
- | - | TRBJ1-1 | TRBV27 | TGTGCCAGCAGTTCTTACGGGGTAGGTAACACTGAAGCTTTCTTT | CASSSYGVGNTEAFF
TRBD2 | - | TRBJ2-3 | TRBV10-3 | TGTGCCATCAGTGAGTGGCGGACTAGCGGGATCCAGGCGCATACGCAGTATTTT | CAISEWRTSGIQAHTQYF
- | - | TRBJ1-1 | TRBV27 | TGTGCCAGCAGTTTCGGGGCGAACACTGAAGCTTTCTTT | CASSFGANTEAFF
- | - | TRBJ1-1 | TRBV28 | TGTGCCAGCATTACCACTGGAGGAAACCAAGCAAGCACTGAAGCTTTCTTT | CASITTGGNQASTEAFF
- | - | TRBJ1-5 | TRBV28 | TGTGCCAGCAGTTTTCAGGACTCCCAGCGGCCCCAGCATTTT | CASSFQDSQRPQHF
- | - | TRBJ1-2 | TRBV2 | TGTGCCAGCAGCCTACGGACAGACTCCCTTAGTGGCTACACCTTC | CASSLRTDSLSGYTF
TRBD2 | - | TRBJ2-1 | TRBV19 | TGTGCCAGTAGTATAGGCGGGACTACCAGCAATGAGCAGTTCTTC | CASSIGGTTSNEQFF
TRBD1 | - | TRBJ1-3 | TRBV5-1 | TGCGCCAGCAGCTTGGTCCCCGCCGGACAGGTCCTTAGCTCTGGAAACACCATATATTTT | CASSLVPAGQVLSSGNTIYF
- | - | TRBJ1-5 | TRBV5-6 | TGTGCCAGCAGCTCGGCGGGCCGGGGCAATCAGCCCCAGCATTTT | CASSSAGRGNQPQHF
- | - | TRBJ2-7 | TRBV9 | TGTGCCAGCAGCGTAGAGGTGGTGTCAAACGAGCAGTACTTC | CASSVEVVSNEQYF
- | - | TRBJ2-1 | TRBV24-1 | TGTGCCACCAGTGCATCCGGGACTCTCAATGAGCAGTTCTTC | CATSASGTLNEQFF
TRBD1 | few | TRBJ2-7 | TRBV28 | TGTGCCAGCAGTGGGCCGACAGGGGGCGTCTACGAGCAGTACTTC | CASSGPTGGVYEQYF
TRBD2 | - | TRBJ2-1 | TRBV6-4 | TGTGCCAGCAGTATGACTAGCGGGATAGAGGAGCAGTTCTTC | CASSMTSGIEEQFF
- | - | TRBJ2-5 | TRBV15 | TGTGCCACCAGCACGAGGGCGGCGTCCCGCATCCGAGAGACCCAGTACTTC | CATSTRAASRIRETQYF
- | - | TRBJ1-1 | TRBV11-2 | TGTGCCAGCAGCCCTGCAATGAACACTGAAGCTTTCTTT | CASSPAMNTEAFF